Below are 14 T cell receptor beta chains sequenced from a single sample in a study of CD8+ T cells in alopecia areata (dated by TCRdb to 2016 to 2018). The receptor library was made with the immunoSEQ multiplex PCR assay. To provide template for TCR sequencing, every sample had RNA extracted and reverse transcribed into cDNA. TCRdb re-hosts the immuneACCESS table, in-frame sequences only. Its copies lack some clones; in the studies checked, an unresolved V gene accounts for under half of them, and the cause for the rest is not known. The sample profile shows over 100,000 clones; approximately 54% of them were found once. The biggest ten clones account for roughly an eighth of the sample. Reading the label with the study, this specimen's time point is: 24 weeks on oral tofacitinib. Reading the label with the study, this specimen's treatment or condition is: oral pan-JAK inhibitor, 5-10 mg twice daily.

The input for sequencing was CD8+ T cells sorted from blood, taken at week 24, from a patient treated with tofacitinib. The receptors originated from a human donor with alopecia areata.

The chain carries TRBV29-1 and TRBJ1-2, with TRBD1 identical over 10 bases. The CDR3 covers 16 residues. CDR1 SQVTM and CDR2 ANQGSEA come from the germline V gene. The ends lost 0 bases at V and 3 bases at J; junction bases unmatched: 7. In nucleotides, the CDR3 is TGCAGCGTTGAAGACTTACGGGACAGGGGCGACTATGGCTACACCTTC. It encodes CSVEDLRDRGDYGYTF.

The J gene is TRBJ1-5, the V gene TRBV19; TRBD1 agrees at 8 bases. CDR1 LNHDA and CDR2 SQIVND come from the germline V gene (reference sequence). Losses at the gene ends were 6 bases for V and 1 base for J; bases not matched to a gene: 5. This CDR3 has 15 amino acids. The CDR3 coding sequence is TGTGCCAGTAGCGTGGACAGGGACAGCAATCAGCCCCAGCATTTT. Its protein is CASSVDRDSNQPQHF.

The chain employs TRBV29-1 and TRBJ2-7, with D possibly matching TRBD1 (5 bases). The germline V gene encodes CDR1 SQVTM and CDR2 ANQGSEA. CDR3 length equals 11 residues. V was pared by 6 bases and J by 2 bases, with 8 bases between. CDR3 in DNA: TGCAGCGTGAGACAGACCTACGAGCAGTACTTC. This gives the protein CSVRQTYEQYF.

The chain joins TRBV7-9 to TRBJ2-1, with 8 positions matching TRBD2. The V and J ends lost 0 bases and 4 bases, in that order; junction bases with no gene match: 2. The CDR3 length is 15 residues. Germline CDR1 SEHNR, CDR2 FQNEAQ (reference sequence). The DNA for the CDR3 is TGTGCCAGCAGCTTAGCTAGCGGGGAATACAATGAGCAGTTCTTC. Translation: CASSLASGEYNEQFF.

The gene calls are TRBV15 and TRBJ1-5; D not resolved. The CDR3 contains 13 residues. Germline values: CDR1 LNHNV, CDR2 YYDKDF (reference sequence). The V end was cut by 5 bases, the J end by 0 bases, with 5 bases between. As DNA, the CDR3 is TGTGCCACCAGCGAGACTAGCAATCAGCCCCAGCATTTT. Encoded protein: CATSETSNQPQHF.

V and J are TRBV30 and TRBJ1-1; D might be TRBD1 (6 bases). The CDR3 is 13 amino acids. V dropped 0 bases and J dropped 4 bases, with 9 bases sitting between them. Germline CDR1 GTSNPN, CDR2 SVGIG (reference sequence). The CDR3 DNA reads as TGTGCCTGGAGTGTACAGGGAGCCACTGAAGCTTTCTTT. This codes for CAWSVQGATEAFF.

This sequence joins TRBV7-9 and TRBJ2-7; 14 bases are shared with TRBD2. The CDR3 totals 16 residues. CDR1 and CDR2 (germline): SEHNR, FQNEAQ (reference sequence). J lost 2 bases, V lost 5 bases, and 5 bases had no gene match. Here the CDR3 DNA reads TGTGCCAGCAGCGTTGGGACTAGCGGGGGCCCCTACGAGCAGTACTTC. Translation: CASSVGTSGGPYEQYF.

The V and J genes are TRBV19 and TRBJ2-2; D gene ambiguous. Between the trimmed V and J ends, which lost 2 bases and 4 bases, there was a span of 14 bases. Germline-derived CDR1 and CDR2 are LNHDA and SQIVND (reference sequence). The length of the CDR3 is 16 residues. CDR3 bases: TGTGCCAGTAGTATATATGGGCAAGTAGTCACCGGGGAGCTGTTTTTT. It yields the protein CASSIYGQVVTGELFF.

V usage is TRBV6-1 and J usage is TRBJ2-7; no firm D call. V was shortened by 5 bases and J by 7 bases, with 15 bases between the two germline ends. Germline V gene lookup returns CDR1 MNHNS and CDR2 SASEGT. This CDR3 has 13 amino acids. CDR3 in DNA: TGTGCCAGCAGTCCTAGTGAGAGGTCTGAGCAGTACTTC. Protein product: CASSPSERSEQYF.

V is TRBV19 and J is TRBJ2-7; 9 nucleotides match TRBD2. With 1 base clipped from V and 3 bases from J, the junction kept 1 base outside the gene matches. The CDR3 contains 14 residues. Germline V CDR1 and CDR2: LNHDA, SQIVND (reference sequence). CDR3 in DNA: TGTGCCAGTAGTATAGGACTAGCGGACTACGAGCAGTACTTC. Translated, it gives CASSIGLADYEQYF. The full variable domain, rest sourced from reference TRBV19 and TRBJ2-7, is DGGITQSPKYLFRKEGQNVTLSCEQNLNHDAMYWYRQDPGQGLRLIYYSQIVNDFQKGDIAEGYSVSREKKESFPLTVTSAQKNPTAFYLCASSIGLADYEQYFGPGTRLTVT.

V is TRBV29-1 and J is TRBJ2-2, with a possible D match to TRBD2 (7 bases). CDR3 length: 15 residues. The germline V and J ends were trimmed by 4 bases and 1 base, with 13 bases remaining between them. CDR1 is SQVTM, CDR2 ANQGSEA, per germline. The CDR3 nucleotides are TGCAGCGTTGTAGGCGGGGGCCAGAACACCGGGGAGCTGTTTTTT. Its protein is CSVVGGGQNTGELFF.

This clone has just a few counts. The chain is built from TRBV12-5 and TRBJ1-1, with D unclear. Trimming left V 3 bases short and J 5 bases short, with 10 bases between. CDR1 is LGHNT, CDR2 FRNRAP, per germline. The CDR3 contains 13 residues. DNA for the CDR3: TGTGCTAGTGGTTTAGTTGACGGGACTGAAGCTTTCTTT. As protein: CASGLVDGTEAFF. Full variable domain (rest looked up from reference TRBV12-5 and TRBJ1-1): DARVTQTPRHKVTEMGQEVTMRCQPILGHNTVFWYRQTMMQGLELLAYFRNRAPLDDSGMPKDRFSAEMPDATLATLKIQPSEPRDSAVYFCASGLVDGTEAFFGQGTRLTVV.

This clone has a single count. The chain combines TRBV9 with TRBJ2-2, with D perhaps TRBD1 (5 bases). The V end was cut by 6 bases, the J end by 8 bases, with 11 bases between. Per germline, CDR1 SGDLS and CDR2 YYNGEE. The CDR3 sequence is 12 residues long. The CDR3 DNA reads TGTGCCAGCAACTCAGGGTTGGGGGAGCTGTTTTTT. Translated, it gives CASNSGLGELFF.

The chain couples TRBV6-5 to TRBJ2-7; D unresolved. Per germline, CDR1 MNHEY and CDR2 SVGAGI. The ends were cut back, 6 bases at V and 2 bases at J, with 14 bases in the middle. This CDR3 region has 14 residues. CDR3 protein: CASSLRLRAYEQYF. The CDR3 DNA sequence: TGTGCCAGCAGCCTCAGGCTGCGAGCCTACGAGCAGTACTTC.